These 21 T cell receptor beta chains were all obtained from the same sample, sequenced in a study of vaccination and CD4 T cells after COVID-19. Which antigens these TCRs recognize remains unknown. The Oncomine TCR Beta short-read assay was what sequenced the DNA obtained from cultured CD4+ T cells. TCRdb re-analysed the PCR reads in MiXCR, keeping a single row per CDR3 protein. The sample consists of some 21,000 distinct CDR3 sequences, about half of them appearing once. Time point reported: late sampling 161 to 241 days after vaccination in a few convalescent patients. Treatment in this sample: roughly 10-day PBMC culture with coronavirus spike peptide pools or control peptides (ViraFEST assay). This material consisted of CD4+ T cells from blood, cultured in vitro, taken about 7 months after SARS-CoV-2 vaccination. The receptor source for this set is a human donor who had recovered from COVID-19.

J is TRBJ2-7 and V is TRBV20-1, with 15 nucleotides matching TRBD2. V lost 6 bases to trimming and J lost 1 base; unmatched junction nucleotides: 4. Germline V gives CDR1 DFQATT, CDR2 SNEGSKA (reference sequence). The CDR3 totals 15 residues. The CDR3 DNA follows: TGCAGTGCGGGACTAGCGGGAGGTCGGTCCTACGAGCAGTACTTC. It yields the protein CSAGLAGGRSYEQYF.

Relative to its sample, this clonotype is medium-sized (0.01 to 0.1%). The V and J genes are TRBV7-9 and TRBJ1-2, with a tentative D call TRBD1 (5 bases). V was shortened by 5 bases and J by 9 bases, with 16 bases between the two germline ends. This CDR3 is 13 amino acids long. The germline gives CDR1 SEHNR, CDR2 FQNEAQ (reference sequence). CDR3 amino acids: CASSPGGERSYTF. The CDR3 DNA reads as TGTGCCAGCAGCCCCGGGGGGGAGAGGAGCTACACCTTC.

The CDR3 region has the DNA TGTGCCAGTAGTGCCGGACAGGGGGCGTCCCCCTACGAGCAGTACTTC. Translation: CASSAGQGASPYEQYF. V is TRBV19 and J is TRBJ2-7; 11 bases agree with TRBD1. The length of the CDR3 is 16 residues. Per the germline V gene, CDR1 is LNHDA and CDR2 is SQIVND (reference sequence). Trimming took 5 bases from V and 2 from J; bases not matched to a gene: 8.

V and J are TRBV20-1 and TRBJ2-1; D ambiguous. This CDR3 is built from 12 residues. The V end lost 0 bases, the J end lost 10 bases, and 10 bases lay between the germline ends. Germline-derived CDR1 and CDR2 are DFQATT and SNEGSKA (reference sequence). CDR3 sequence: CSARDRLLEQFF. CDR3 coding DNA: TGCAGTGCTAGAGATCGTCTCCTGGAGCAGTTCTTC.

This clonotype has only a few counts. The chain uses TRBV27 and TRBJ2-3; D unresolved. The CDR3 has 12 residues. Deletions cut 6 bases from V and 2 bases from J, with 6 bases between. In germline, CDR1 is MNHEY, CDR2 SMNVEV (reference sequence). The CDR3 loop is CASRWYTDTQYF. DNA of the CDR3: TGTGCCAGCAGGTGGTACACAGATACGCAGTATTTT.

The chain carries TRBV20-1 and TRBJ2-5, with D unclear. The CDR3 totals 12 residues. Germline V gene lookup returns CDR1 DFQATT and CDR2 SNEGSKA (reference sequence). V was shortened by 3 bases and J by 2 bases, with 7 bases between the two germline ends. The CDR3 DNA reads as TGCAGTGCTAGGCCCGATCAAGAGACCCAGTACTTC. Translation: CSARPDQETQYF.

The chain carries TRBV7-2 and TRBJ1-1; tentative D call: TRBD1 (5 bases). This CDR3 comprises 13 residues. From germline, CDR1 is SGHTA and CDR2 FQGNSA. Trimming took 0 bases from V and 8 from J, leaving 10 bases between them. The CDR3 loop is CASSLAYGQEAFF. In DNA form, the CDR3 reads TGTGCCAGCAGCTTAGCGTACGGACAAGAAGCTTTCTTT.

As DNA, the CDR3 is TGTGCCAGCAGTGACCGGACTAGCGGGATCGATGAGCAGTTCTTC. Protein sequence: CASSDRTSGIDEQFF. V usage is TRBV6-1 and J usage is TRBJ2-1, with 12 bases identical to TRBD2. CDR3 size: 15 residues. Germline CDR1 reads MNHNS; CDR2 reads SASEGT. V shed 3 bases, J shed 8 bases, and the junction held 5 bases outside the gene matches.

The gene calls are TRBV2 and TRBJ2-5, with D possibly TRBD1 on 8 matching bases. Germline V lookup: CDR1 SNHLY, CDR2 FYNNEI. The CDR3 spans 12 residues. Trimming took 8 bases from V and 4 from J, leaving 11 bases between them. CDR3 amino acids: CASYRGGETQYF. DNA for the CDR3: TGTGCCAGCTACAGGGGGGGAGAGACCCAGTACTTC.

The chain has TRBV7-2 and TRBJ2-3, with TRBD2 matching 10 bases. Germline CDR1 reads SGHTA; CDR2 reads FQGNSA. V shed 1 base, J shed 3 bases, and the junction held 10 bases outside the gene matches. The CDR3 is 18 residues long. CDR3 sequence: CASSLVGTSVWGTDTQYF. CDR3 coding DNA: TGTGCCAGCAGCTTAGTCGGGACTAGCGTTTGGGGGACAGATACGCAGTATTTT.

For the CDR3, the DNA is TGTGCCAGCAGGGCCGGGACAGGGCGGAATCAGCCCCAGCATTTT. It translates to CASRAGTGRNQPQHF. V usage is TRBV6-1 and J usage is TRBJ1-5; 9 bases map to TRBD1. The germline gives CDR1 MNHNS, CDR2 SASEGT. The V segment lost 6 bases and the J segment 4 bases; nucleotides outside the gene matches: 7. CDR3 size: 15 residues.

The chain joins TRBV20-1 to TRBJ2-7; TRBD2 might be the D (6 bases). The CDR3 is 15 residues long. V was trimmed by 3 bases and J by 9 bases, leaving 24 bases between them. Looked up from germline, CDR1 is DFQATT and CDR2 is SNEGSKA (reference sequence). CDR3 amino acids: CSASVPGGGFLRQYF. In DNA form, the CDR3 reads TGCAGTGCTAGCGTTCCGGGTGGGGGGTTCCTGCGGCAGTACTTC.

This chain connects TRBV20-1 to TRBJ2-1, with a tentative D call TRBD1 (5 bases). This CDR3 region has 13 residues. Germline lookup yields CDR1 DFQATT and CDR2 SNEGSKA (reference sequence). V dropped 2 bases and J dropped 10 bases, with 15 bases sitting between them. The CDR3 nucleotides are TGCAGTGCTAGATGGGGCCCACAATTAGAGCAGTTCTTC. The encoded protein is CSARWGPQLEQFF.

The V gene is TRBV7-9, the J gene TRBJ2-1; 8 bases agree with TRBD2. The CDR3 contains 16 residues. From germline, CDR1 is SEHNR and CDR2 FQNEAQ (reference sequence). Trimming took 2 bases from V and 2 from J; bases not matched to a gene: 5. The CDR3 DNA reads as TGTGCCAGCAGCTTACCCACGGGACTAGCCTACAATGAGCAGTTCTTC. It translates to CASSLPTGLAYNEQFF. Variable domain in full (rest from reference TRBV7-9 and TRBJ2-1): DTGVSQNPRHKITKRGQNVTFRCDPISEHNRLYWYRQTLGQGPEFLTYFQNEAQLEKSRLLSDRFSAERPKGSFSTLEIQRTEQGDSAMYLCASSLPTGLAYNEQFFGPGTRLTVL.

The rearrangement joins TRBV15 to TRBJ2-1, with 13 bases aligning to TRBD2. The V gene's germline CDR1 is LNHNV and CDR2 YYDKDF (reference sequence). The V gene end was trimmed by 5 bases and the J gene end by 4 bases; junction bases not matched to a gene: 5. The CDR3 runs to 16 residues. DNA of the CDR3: TGTGCCACCAGCGGTTGGACTAGCGGGGGTTACAATGAGCAGTTCTTC. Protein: CATSGWTSGGYNEQFF.

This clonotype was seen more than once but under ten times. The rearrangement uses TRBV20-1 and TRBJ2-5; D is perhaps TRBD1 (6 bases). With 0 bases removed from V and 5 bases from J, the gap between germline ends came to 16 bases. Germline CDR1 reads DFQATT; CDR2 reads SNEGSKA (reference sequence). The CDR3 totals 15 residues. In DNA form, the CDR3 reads TGCAGTGCTAGAGATCAGAAGACAGGTGGGGAGACCCAGTACTTC. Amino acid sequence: CSARDQKTGGETQYF.

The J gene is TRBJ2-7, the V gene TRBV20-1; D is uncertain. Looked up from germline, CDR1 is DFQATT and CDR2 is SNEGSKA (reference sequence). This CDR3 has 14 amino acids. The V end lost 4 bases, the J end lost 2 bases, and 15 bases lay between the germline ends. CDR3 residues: CSATGPTHPYEQYF. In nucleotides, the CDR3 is TGCAGTGCTACAGGCCCTACGCATCCCTACGAGCAGTACTTC.

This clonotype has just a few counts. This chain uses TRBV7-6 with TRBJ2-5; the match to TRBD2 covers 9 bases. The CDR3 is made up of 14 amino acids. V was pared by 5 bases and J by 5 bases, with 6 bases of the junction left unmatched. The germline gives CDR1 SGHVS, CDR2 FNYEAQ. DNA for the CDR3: TGTGCCAGCAGCCCCGGGACTAGCTCTGAGACCCAGTACTTC. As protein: CASSPGTSSETQYF.

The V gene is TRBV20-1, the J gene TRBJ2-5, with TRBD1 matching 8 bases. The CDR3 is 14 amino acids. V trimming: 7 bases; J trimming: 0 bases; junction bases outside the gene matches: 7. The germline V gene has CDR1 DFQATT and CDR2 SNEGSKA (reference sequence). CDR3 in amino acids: CSVERTGYQETQYF. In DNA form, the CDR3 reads TGCAGTGTCGAGCGGACAGGGTACCAAGAGACCCAGTACTTC.

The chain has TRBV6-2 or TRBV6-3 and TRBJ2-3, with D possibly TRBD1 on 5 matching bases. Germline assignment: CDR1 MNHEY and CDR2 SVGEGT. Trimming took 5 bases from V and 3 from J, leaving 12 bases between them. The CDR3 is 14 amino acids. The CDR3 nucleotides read TGTGCCAGCAGTCATACAGGCCTAACAGATACGCAGTATTTT. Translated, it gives CASSHTGLTDTQYF.

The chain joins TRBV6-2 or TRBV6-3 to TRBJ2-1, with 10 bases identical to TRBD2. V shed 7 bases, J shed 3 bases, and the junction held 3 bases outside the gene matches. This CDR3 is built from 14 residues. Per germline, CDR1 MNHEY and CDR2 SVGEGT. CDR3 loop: CASNLAGVYNEQFF. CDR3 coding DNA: TGTGCCAGCAACCTAGCGGGGGTCTACAATGAGCAGTTCTTC.